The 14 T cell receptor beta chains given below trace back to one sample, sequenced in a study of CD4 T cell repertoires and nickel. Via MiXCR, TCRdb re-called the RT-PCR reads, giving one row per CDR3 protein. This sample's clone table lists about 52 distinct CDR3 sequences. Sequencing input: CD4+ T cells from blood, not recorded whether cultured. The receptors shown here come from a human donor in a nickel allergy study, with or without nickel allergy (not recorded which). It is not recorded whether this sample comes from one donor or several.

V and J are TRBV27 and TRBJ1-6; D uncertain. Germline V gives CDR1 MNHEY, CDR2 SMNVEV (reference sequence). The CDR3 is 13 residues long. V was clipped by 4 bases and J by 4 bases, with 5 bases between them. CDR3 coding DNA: TGTGCCAGCAGTTACGCTTATAATTCACCCCTCCACTTT. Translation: CASSYAYNSPLHF.

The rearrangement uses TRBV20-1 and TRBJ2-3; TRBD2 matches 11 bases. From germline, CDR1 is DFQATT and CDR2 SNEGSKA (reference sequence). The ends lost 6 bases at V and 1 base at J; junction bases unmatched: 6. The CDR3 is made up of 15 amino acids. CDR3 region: CSAYPGLAGTDTQYF. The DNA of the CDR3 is TGCAGTGCCTATCCGGGACTAGCGGGCACAGATACGCAGTATTTT.

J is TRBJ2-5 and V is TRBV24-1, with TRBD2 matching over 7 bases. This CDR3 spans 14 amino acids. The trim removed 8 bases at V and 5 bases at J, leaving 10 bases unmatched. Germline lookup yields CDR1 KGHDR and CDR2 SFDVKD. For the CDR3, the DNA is TGTGCCACCACTAGCGGACACCCCGGGGAGACCCAGTACTTC. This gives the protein CATTSGHPGETQYF.

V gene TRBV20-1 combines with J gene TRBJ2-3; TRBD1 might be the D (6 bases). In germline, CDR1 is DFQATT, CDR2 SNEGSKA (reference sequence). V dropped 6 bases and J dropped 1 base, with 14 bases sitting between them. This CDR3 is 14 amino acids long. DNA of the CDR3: TGCAGTGCAATAAGGGACATCGGCACAGATACGCAGTATTTT. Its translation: CSAIRDIGTDTQYF.

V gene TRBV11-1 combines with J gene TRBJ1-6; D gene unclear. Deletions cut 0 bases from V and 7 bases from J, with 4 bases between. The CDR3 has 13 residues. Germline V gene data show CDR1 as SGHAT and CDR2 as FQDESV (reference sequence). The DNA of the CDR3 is TGTGCCAGCAGCTTAGCGTGGAATTCACCCCTCCACTTT. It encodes CASSLAWNSPLHF.

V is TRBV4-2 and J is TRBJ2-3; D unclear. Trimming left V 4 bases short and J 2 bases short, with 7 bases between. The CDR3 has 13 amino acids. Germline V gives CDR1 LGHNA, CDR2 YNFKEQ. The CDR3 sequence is CASSPADTDTQYF. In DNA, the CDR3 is TGTGCCAGCAGCCCGGCAGACACAGATACGCAGTATTTT.

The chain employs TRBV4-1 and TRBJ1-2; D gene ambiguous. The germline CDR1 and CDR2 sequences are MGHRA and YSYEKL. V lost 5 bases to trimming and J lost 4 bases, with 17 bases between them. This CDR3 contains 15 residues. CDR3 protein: CASSDRLEHPYGYTF. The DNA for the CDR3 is TGCGCCAGCAGCGATCGACTCGAACACCCCTATGGCTACACCTTC.

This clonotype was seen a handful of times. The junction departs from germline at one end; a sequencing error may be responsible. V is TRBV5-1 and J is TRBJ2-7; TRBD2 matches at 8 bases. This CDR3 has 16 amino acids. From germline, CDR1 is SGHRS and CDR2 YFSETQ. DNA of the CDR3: TGCGCCAGCAGCCGGCTGGGACTAGTGGTCTCCCACGAGCAGTACTTC. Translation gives CASSRLGLVVSHEQYF.

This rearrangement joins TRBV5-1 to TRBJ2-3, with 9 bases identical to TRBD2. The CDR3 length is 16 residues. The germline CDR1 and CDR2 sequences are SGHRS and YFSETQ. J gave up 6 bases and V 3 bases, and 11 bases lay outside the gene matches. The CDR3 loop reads CASSSVAGAPKDTQYF. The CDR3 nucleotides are TGCGCCAGCAGCTCAGTAGCGGGGGCCCCCAAGGATACGCAGTATTTT.

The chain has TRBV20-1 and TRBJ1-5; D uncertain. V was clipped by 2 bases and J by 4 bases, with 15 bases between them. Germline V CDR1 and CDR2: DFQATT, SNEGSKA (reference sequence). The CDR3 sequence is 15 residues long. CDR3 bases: TGCAGTGCTAGACCGCCAGGCAGAGCAAATCAGCCCCAGCATTTT. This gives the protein CSARPPGRANQPQHF.

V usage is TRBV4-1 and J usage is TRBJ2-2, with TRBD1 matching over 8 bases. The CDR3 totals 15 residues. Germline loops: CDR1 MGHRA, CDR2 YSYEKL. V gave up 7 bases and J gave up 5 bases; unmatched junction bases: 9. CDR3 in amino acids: CASTLGQGGTGELFF. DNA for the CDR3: TGCGCCAGCACCCTCGGACAGGGTGGGACCGGGGAGCTGTTTTTT.

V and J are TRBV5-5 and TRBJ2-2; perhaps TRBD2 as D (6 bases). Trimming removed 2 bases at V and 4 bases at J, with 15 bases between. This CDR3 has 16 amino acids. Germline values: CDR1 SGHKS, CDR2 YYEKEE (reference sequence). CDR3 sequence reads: CASSFLSSATTGELFF. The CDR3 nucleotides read TGTGCCAGCAGCTTTCTCTCTAGCGCTACCACCGGGGAGCTGTTTTTT.

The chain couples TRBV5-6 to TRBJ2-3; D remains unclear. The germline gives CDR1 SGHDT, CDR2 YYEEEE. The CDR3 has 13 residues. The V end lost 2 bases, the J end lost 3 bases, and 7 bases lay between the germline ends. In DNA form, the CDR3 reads TGTGCCAGCAGCTTAGAGCTGACAGATACGCAGTATTTT. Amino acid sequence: CASSLELTDTQYF. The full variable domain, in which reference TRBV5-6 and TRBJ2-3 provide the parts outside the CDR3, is DAGVTQSPTHLIKTRGQQVTLRCSPKSGHDTVSWYQQALGQGPQFIFQYYEEEERQRGNFPDRFSGHQFPNYSSELNVNALLLGDSALYLCASSLELTDTQYFGPGTRLTVL.

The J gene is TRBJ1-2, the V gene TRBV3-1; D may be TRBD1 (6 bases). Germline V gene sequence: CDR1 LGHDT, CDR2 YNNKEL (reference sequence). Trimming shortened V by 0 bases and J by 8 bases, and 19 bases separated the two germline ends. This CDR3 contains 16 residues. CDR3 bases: TGTGCCAGCAGCCAAGATTGGGGCGCAGGGGTCCAAGGCTACACCTTC. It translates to CASSQDWGAGVQGYTF. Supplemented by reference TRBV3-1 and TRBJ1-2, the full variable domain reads DTAVSQTPKYLVTQMGNDKSIKCEQNLGHDTMYWYKQDSKKFLKIMFSYNNKELIINETVPNRFSPKSPDKAHLNLHINSLELGDSAVYFCASSQDWGAGVQGYTFGSGTRLTVV.